The entry that follows covers one T cell receptor delta chain sequence. What antigen it recognizes has not been identified. The translation of this DNA and the TCRdb protein of a much larger clone differ at residue 14, probably owing to a read error; the protein shown here is translated from the DNA. The sample originates from a study of gamma-delta T cells after stem cell transplantation (dated by TCRdb to about 2016). CDR3 length: 19 amino acids, cysteine to phenylalanine. Only the CDR3 portion is preserved as DNA: 57 bases, with reading frame beginning at the first base. In the germline V gene, CDR1 corresponds to GEAIGNYY and CDR2 to EKD. From V the trimming removes 3 bases and from J it removes 3 bases, while the gene matches leave 18 bases of the junction unaccounted for. The library was obtained by RT-PCR. The sequencing machine was an Illumina MiSeq. For TCRdb, the public reads were processed anew by CATT, and duplicate DNA sequences were folded into one row. In all, the sample holds just over 15,000 delta-chain clones, and 9% to 9.5% of those were seen once. The ten largest make up 62% of the sample.

Input material: gamma-delta T cells. The receptor's source is a human donor. It is not recorded whose cells these are; they may come from a transplant donor. The chain is made from TRDV2 and TRDJ1, with 10 central nucleotides matching TRDD3. The DNA reads TGTGCCTGTGACCCTACTACCCACACTGGGGGATCGTACCCCGATAAACTCATCTTT. This yields the protein CACDPTTHTGGSYPDKLIF.